These 15 T cell receptor beta chains were all obtained from the same sample, sequenced in a study of cytomegalovirus exposure and HLA in healthy donors. The PCR ran on 60 Vbeta and 13 Jbeta primers. TCRdb keeps only in-frame clones here, not all; method: immunoSEQ multiplex PCR. This table lists 85,000 to 90,000 clones. The sample comprised PBMCs. These receptor sequences come from a man aged 50 to 59 in good health and CMV-seropositive.

This chain connects TRBV29-1 to TRBJ1-1; 7 bases are shared with TRBD1. The CDR3 is 12 amino acids. J was trimmed by 6 bases and V by 6 bases; bases with no gene match: 7. Germline V gives CDR1 SQVTM, CDR2 ANQGSEA. The CDR3 region is CSVRGLVSEAFF. DNA of the CDR3: TGCAGCGTGAGGGGGCTGGTGTCTGAAGCTTTCTTT.

This sequence joins TRBV4-2 and TRBJ1-4; no firm D call. The CDR3 sequence is 12 residues long. V gave up 4 bases and J gave up 16 bases, with 16 bases separating them. Germline CDR1 LGHNA, CDR2 YNFKEQ. The chain's CDR3 is CASSLQNMAGFF. CDR3 nucleotide sequence: TGTGCCAGCAGCCTCCAGAATATGGCGGGGTTTTTT.

The rearrangement joins TRBV30 to TRBJ2-3; D is perhaps TRBD2 (5 bases). CDR3 length: 16 amino acids. Germline CDR1 is GTSNPN and CDR2 is SVGIG (reference sequence). The V gene lost 5 bases and the J gene lost 2 bases, with 20 bases spanning the gap. The CDR3 region is CAWVRPRGSFTDTQYF. For the CDR3, the DNA is TGTGCCTGGGTGCGCCCGCGAGGGAGTTTCACAGATACGCAGTATTTT.

This chain connects TRBV7-6 to TRBJ2-7, with 11 nucleotides matching TRBD2. The CDR3 spans 13 residues. The germline CDR1 and CDR2 sequences are SGHVS and FNYEAQ. V was pared by 6 bases and J by 5 bases, with 3 bases of the junction left unmatched. The CDR3 DNA follows: TGTGCCAGCAGTCCGGGACTAGCGGACGAGCAGTACTTC. Translating it yields CASSPGLADEQYF. Variable domain in full (rest from reference TRBV7-6 and TRBJ2-7): GAGVSQSPRYKVTKRGQDVALRCDPISGHVSLYWYRQALGQGPEFLTYFNYEAQQDKSGLPNDRFSAERPEGSISTLTIQRTEQRDSAMYRCASSPGLADEQYFGPGTRLTVT.

The chain couples TRBV7-9 to TRBJ2-5, with D possibly TRBD1 on 5 matching bases. Germline V gene data show CDR1 as SEHNR and CDR2 as FQNEAQ (reference sequence). Trimming removed 6 bases from V and 2 bases from J, with 10 bases in between. There are 13 residues in the CDR3. For the CDR3, the DNA is TGTGCCAGCAGTATGACAGTTCAAGAGACCCAGTACTTC. It translates to CASSMTVQETQYF.

The rearrangement uses TRBV7-2 and TRBJ1-6; TRBD1 might be the D (6 bases). The CDR3 sequence is 12 residues long. Germline CDR1 reads SGHTA; CDR2 reads FQGNSA. Trimming took off 9 bases at V and 6 bases at J, with 9 bases between the two ends. CDR3 coding DNA: TGTGCCAGTTACAGGGTTAATTCACCCCTCCACTTT. Encoded protein: CASYRVNSPLHF.

V usage is TRBV14 and J usage is TRBJ1-1; D call uncertain. Germline CDR1 and CDR2: SGHDN and FVKESK. Trimming took off 6 bases at V and 2 bases at J, with 4 bases between the two ends. The CDR3 spans 11 residues. This chain's CDR3 is CASSLNTEAFF. In nucleotides, the CDR3 is TGTGCCAGCAGTCTCAACACTGAAGCTTTCTTT.

CDR3 bases: TGTGCCAGCAGCGTACGCGGGAGGCCCACAGATACGCAGTATTTT. It codes for CASSVRGRPTDTQYF. This chain connects TRBV9 to TRBJ2-3; TRBD2 agrees at 8 bases. Trimming removed 1 base from V and 2 bases from J; junction bases left unmatched: 3. There are 15 residues in the CDR3. The germline V gene has CDR1 SGDLS and CDR2 YYNGEE. The whole variable domain, filled in from reference TRBV9 and TRBJ2-3, reads DSGVTQTPKHLITATGQRVTLRCSPRSGDLSVYWYQQSLDQGLQFLIQYYNGEERAKGNILERFSAQQFPDLHSELNLSSLELGDSALYFCASSVRGRPTDTQYFGPGTRLTVL.

This chain links TRBV4-3 with TRBJ2-3, with 8 bases identical to TRBD2. V shed 0 bases and J 6 bases; nucleotides not matched to a gene: 8. Germline loops: CDR1 LGHNA, CDR2 YSLEER. The CDR3 spans 16 residues. The CDR3 loop reads CASSQDPAGVRDTQYF. The CDR3 nucleotides read TGCGCCAGCAGCCAAGATCCAGCGGGAGTACGGGATACGCAGTATTTT.

This chain uses TRBV11-2 with TRBJ2-7, with a possible D match to TRBD2 (6 bases). Per the germline V gene, CDR1 is SGHAT and CDR2 is FQNNGV. This CDR3 spans 14 amino acids. With 5 bases removed from V and 2 bases from J, the gap between germline ends came to 13 bases. The CDR3 sequence: CASSDWAGPYEQYF. Written as DNA, the CDR3 is TGTGCCAGCAGCGACTGGGCGGGGCCCTACGAGCAGTACTTC.

The chain joins TRBV6-1 to TRBJ1-5, with a tentative D call TRBD1 (5 bases). Trimming cost V 6 bases and J 4 bases, with 13 bases left between them. The CDR3 runs 14 residues. The germline V gene encodes CDR1 MNHNS and CDR2 SASEGT. CDR3 DNA: TGTGCCAGCAGGAGAGACCCAGGGAATCAGCCCCAGCATTTT. This translates into CASRRDPGNQPQHF.

This chain connects TRBV6-6 to TRBJ1-2; maybe TRBD1 (6 bases). The V end lost 8 bases, the J end lost 8 bases, and 24 bases lay between the germline ends. CDR1 is MNHNY and CDR2 is SVGAGI in the germline V gene (reference sequence). The CDR3 loop spans 15 amino acids. Here the CDR3 DNA reads TGTGCCAGCGGGAGTATGGCAACAGGGATGGGAGGCTACACCTTC. It translates to CASGSMATGMGGYTF.

The chain employs TRBV15 and TRBJ1-5; no clear D. The CDR3 length is 13 residues. Germline V gene data show CDR1 as LNHNV and CDR2 as YYDKDF (reference sequence). The V and J ends lost 5 bases and 4 bases respectively, with 9 bases between them. CDR3 nucleotide sequence: TGTGCCACCAGCTCACTTCTTAATCAGCCCCAGCATTTT. This codes for CATSSLLNQPQHF.

This chain joins TRBV5-5 and TRBJ1-1, with unresolved D. The V gene lost 4 bases and the J gene lost 3 bases, with 13 bases spanning the gap. This CDR3 spans 14 amino acids. Per germline, CDR1 SGHKS and CDR2 YYEKEE (reference sequence). This CDR3 is CASSPSLADTEAFF. The CDR3 nucleotides read TGTGCCAGCAGCCCCTCGCTCGCGGACACTGAAGCTTTCTTT.

The chain uses TRBV30 and TRBJ2-7, with 16 nucleotides matching TRBD2. Germline CDR1 GTSNPN, CDR2 SVGIG (reference sequence). The CDR3 loop spans 17 amino acids. Unmatched junction bases numbered 11, after V lost 2 bases and J lost 7 bases. CDR3 region: CAWSPGLAGGPLEEQYF. The CDR3 bases are TGTGCCTGGAGTCCGGGACTAGCGGGAGGGCCACTTGAGGAGCAGTACTTC.